These T cell receptor beta chains were read from a single sample in a study of siplizumab effects on memory and regulatory T cells. Produced via immunoSEQ multiplex PCR; TCRdb's table is partial and in-frame only. The repertoire holds 97,000 or so clones, with 92% as singletons. Sequencing was performed on CD4+ T cells sorted from blood. All receptors come from a human donor in good health. The CDR3 runs from the conserved cysteine through the conserved F or W. D genes are given only for firm matches. Clone size is not always given. Where it is, it says once, few, many or a class for expanded clones.

v_call,j_call,cdr3_length,d_call,clone_size,cdr3_nt,cdr3_aa
TRBV28,TRBJ1-3,15,NA,NA,TGTGCCAGCAGTTTATATGGGAACTCTGGAAACACCATATATTTT,CASSLYGNSGNTIYF
TRBV11-3,TRBJ2-1,14,NA,NA,TGTGCCAGCAGCTTGGGTAAAATAGCGGACGAGCAGTTCTTC,CASSLGKIADEQFF
TRBV9,TRBJ2-2,15,NA,NA,TGTGCCAGCAGCGTAGACAGAGCGAACACCGGGGAGCTGTTTTTT,CASSVDRANTGELFF
TRBV9,TRBJ2-4,13,NA,NA,TGTGCCAGCAGCGGCTTAGCCAAAAACATTCAGTACTTC,CASSGLAKNIQYF
TRBV19,TRBJ1-3,16,NA,NA,TGTGCCAGTAGCACCATCCCGCGGAACTCTGGAAACACCATATATTTT,CASSTIPRNSGNTIYF
TRBV6-5,TRBJ2-1,15,TRBD1,NA,TGTGCCAGCAGGAACCCCCGGACAGGGATTTATGAGCAGTTCTTC,CASRNPRTGIYEQFF
TRBV28,TRBJ2-3,15,TRBD2,NA,TGTGCCAGCAGCCAAGCGGGATCGGGCACAGATACGCAGTATTTT,CASSQAGSGTDTQYF
TRBV5-4,TRBJ2-6,15,NA,few,TGTGCCAGCTCTAGACAGTCCTCTGGGGCCAACGTCCTGACTTTC,CASSRQSSGANVLTF
TRBV30,TRBJ1-2,12,NA,once,TGTGCCTGGATTCGTAACAGGTCTGGCTACACCTTC,CAWIRNRSGYTF
TRBV5-1,TRBJ1-2,15,TRBD1,NA,TGCGCCAGCAGCAGAGGGACAGGGAATGGTTATGGCTACACCTTC,CASSRGTGNGYGYTF
TRBV29-1,TRBJ1-5,13,TRBD1,NA,TGCAGCGTTGGGACAGGGCTAGGACAGCCCCAGCATTTT,CSVGTGLGQPQHF
TRBV9,TRBJ2-7,14,NA,NA,TGTGCCAGCAGCGTAGGCCCAGATCCCTACGAGCAGTACTTC,CASSVGPDPYEQYF
TRBV10-2,TRBJ2-3,14,TRBD2,NA,TGCGCCAGCAGTTTAGCGGGAGCGGCAGATACGCAGTATTTT,CASSLAGAADTQYF
TRBV19,TRBJ1-1,18,NA,NA,TGTGCCAGTAGCGACCCCCGGACAGTAACACAACCGGAGGCGGAAGCTTTCTTT,CASSDPRTVTQPEAEAFF
TRBV5-1,TRBJ1-4,17,TRBD1,NA,TGCGCCAGCAGCTCCGAACGTTTCACAGGGGATCTTGAAAAACTGTTTTTT,CASSSERFTGDLEKLFF
TRBV29-1,TRBJ2-1,11,NA,NA,TGCAGCGTTGAGAAGTACAATGAGCAGTTCTTC,CSVEKYNEQFF
TRBV14,TRBJ2-6,15,NA,NA,TGTGCCAGCAGCCCAACAGGGTTCGGGGCCAACGTCCTGACTTTC,CASSPTGFGANVLTF
TRBV5-5,TRBJ1-2,14,NA,NA,TGTGCCAGCAGTCCAACAGAAAAACCGTCCGGCTACACCTTC,CASSPTEKPSGYTF
TRBV2,TRBJ2-2,16,TRBD1,NA,TGTGCCAGCAATTCGAAAGGGGGCGAGCGGACCGGGGAGCTGTTTTTT,CASNSKGGERTGELFF
TRBV7-9,TRBJ1-3,16,NA,NA,TGTGCCAGCAGCTCGCCCTTTGTGGCGGCCGGAAACACCATATATTTT,CASSSPFVAAGNTIYF
TRBV5-1,TRBJ2-5,14,NA,NA,TGCGCCAGCAGCTTGGGACAGGTCCAAGAGACCCAGTACTTC,CASSLGQVQETQYF
TRBV7-9,TRBJ2-2,14,NA,NA,TGTGCCAGCAGCTTCCAGTCCGGTATCGGGGAGCTGTTTTTT,CASSFQSGIGELFF
TRBV19,TRBJ2-1,15,NA,NA,TGTGCCAGTAGTATCCCCACAGCGGGCTACAATGAGCAGTTCTTC,CASSIPTAGYNEQFF
TRBV13,TRBJ2-3,15,TRBD1,NA,TGTGCCAGCAGCGCTCGGGACAGAGGCACAGATACGCAGTATTTT,CASSARDRGTDTQYF
TRBV7-3,TRBJ2-2,14,NA,NA,TGTGCCAGCAGCTTAAATCGGGAGACCGGGGAGCTGTTTTTT,CASSLNRETGELFF
TRBV30,TRBJ1-1,13,NA,few,TGTGCCTGGAGTGTCGACAGTAACACTGAAGCTTTCTTT,CAWSVDSNTEAFF
TRBV11-2,TRBJ1-2,14,NA,NA,TGTGCCAGCAGCTTACCCGAGGTCACAGGAGGCTACACCTTC,CASSLPEVTGGYTF
TRBV7-8,TRBJ2-6,15,NA,NA,TGTGCCAGCAGCTCTCAGGGTACTCGAGCCAACGTCCTGACTTTC,CASSSQGTRANVLTF
TRBV4-1,TRBJ2-7,15,TRBD2,NA,TGCGCCAGCGAGCCAAGCGGGACGGGCGTGGGCGAGCAGTACTTC,CASEPSGTGVGEQYF
TRBV7-2,TRBJ1-2,18,TRBD1,NA,TGTGCCAGCAGCTTAGAACTATGGACAGGGTCTCAAAGGGATGGCTACACCTTC,CASSLELWTGSQRDGYTF
TRBV7-8,TRBJ2-3,17,NA,NA,TGTGCCAGCAGCCTAAGACAGGATTCGGGTAGCACAGATACGCAGTATTTT,CASSLRQDSGSTDTQYF
TRBV30,TRBJ2-2,14,NA,NA,TGTGCCTGGAGTTTACAGGGTAAAACCGGGGAGCTGTTTTTT,CAWSLQGKTGELFF